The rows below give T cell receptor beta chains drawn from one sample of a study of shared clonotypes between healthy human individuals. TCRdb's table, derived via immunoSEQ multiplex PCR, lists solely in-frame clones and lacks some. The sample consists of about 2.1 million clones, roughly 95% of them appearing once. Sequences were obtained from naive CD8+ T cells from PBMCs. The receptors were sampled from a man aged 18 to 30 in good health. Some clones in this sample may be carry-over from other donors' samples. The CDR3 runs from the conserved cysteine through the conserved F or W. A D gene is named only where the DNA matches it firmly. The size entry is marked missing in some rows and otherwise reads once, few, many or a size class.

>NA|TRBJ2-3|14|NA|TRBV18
CASSPPPRPDTQYF
TGTGCCAGCTCACCACCCCCTAGGCCAGATACGCAGTATTTT
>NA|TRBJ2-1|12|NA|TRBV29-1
CSVLLASGEQFF
TGCAGCGTTTTACTAGCCTCCGGCGAGCAGTTCTTC
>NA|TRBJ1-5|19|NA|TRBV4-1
CASSQGGGRGMVSNQPQHF
TGCGCCAGCAGCCAAGGGGGTGGGCGCGGTATGGTTAGCAATCAGCCCCAGCATTTT
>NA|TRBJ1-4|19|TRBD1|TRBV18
CASSPTTGMGLSEDEKLFF
TGTGCCAGCTCACCAACGACAGGGATGGGCCTTAGTGAGGATGAAAAACTGTTTTTT
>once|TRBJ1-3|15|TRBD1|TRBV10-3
CAISEQGDGGNTIYF
TGTGCCATCAGTGAGCAGGGGGATGGGGGAAACACCATATATTTT
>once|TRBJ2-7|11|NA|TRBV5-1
CASGSGPEQYF
TGCGCCAGCGGATCGGGACCCGAGCAGTACTTC
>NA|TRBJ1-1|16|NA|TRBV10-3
CAITITTDGLNTEAFF
TGTGCCATTACAATAACCACAGATGGTCTGAACACTGAAGCTTTCTTT
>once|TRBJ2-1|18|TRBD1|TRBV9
CASSVSRRQGTSYNEQFF
TGTGCCAGCAGCGTTTCACGTCGACAGGGAACCTCCTACAATGAGCAGTTCTTC
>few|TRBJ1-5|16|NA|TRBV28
CASSPPGQLSNQPQHF
TGTGCCAGCAGTCCACCTGGACAGTTGAGCAATCAGCCCCAGCATTTT
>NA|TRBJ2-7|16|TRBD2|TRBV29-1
CSVTGTSGVPAYEQYF
TGCAGCGTAACCGGGACTAGCGGAGTACCAGCCTACGAGCAGTACTTC
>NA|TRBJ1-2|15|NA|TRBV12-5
CASGLSEGTDYGYTF
TGTGCTAGTGGTTTGAGTGAGGGGACGGACTATGGCTACACCTTC
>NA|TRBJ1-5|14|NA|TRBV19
CASNPRGSNQPQHF
TGTGCCAGTAACCCCAGGGGTAGCAATCAGCCCCAGCATTTT
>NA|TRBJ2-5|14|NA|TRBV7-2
CASSSRGGLETQYF
TGTGCCAGCAGCTCCCGTGGGGGGTTAGAGACCCAGTACTTC
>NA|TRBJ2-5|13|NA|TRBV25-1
CASSDRVEETQYF
TGTGCCAGCAGTGATAGGGTGGAAGAGACCCAGTACTTC
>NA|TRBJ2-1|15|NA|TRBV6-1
CASSERDTPYNEQFF
TGTGCCAGCAGTGAGCGGGACACTCCCTACAATGAGCAGTTCTTC
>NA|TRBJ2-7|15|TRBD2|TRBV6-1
CASTRNGGSSYEQYF
TGTGCCAGCACCCGAAACGGCGGGAGCTCCTACGAGCAGTACTTC
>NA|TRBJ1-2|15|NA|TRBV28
CASSDTSPGEHGYTF
TGTGCCAGCAGTGACACTTCCCCAGGGGAGCACGGCTACACCTTC
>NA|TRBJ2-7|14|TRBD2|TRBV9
CASSKVGLASEQYF
TGTGCCAGCAGCAAGGTGGGACTAGCCTCCGAGCAGTACTTC
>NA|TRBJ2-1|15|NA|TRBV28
CASSLPGDIYNEQFF
TGTGCCAGCAGTTTACCGGGGGATATCTACAATGAGCAGTTCTTC
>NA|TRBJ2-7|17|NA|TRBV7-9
CASSLSLGSPLGYEQYF
TGTGCCAGCAGCTTATCCCTCGGGAGTCCCTTGGGGTACGAGCAGTACTTC
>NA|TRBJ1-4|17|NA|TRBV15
CATSPQGQGFGNEKLFF
TGTGCCACCAGCCCACAGGGTCAGGGCTTTGGTAATGAAAAACTGTTTTTT
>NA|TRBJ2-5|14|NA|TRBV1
CTSSTTSGQETQYF
TGCACCAGCAGCACGACTAGCGGACAAGAGACCCAGTACTTC
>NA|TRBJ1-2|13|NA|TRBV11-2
CASSLPENVGYTF
TGTGCCAGCAGCTTGCCGGAAAACGTCGGCTACACCTTC
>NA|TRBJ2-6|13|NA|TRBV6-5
CASSYPGANVLTF
TGTGCCAGCAGTTACCCTGGGGCCAACGTCCTGACTTTC
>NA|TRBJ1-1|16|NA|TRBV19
CASSIGPPAANTEAFF
TGTGCCAGTAGTATAGGACCCCCCGCAGCGAACACTGAAGCTTTCTTT
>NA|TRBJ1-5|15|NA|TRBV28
CASSLRVGRGQPQHF
TGTGCCAGCAGTTTAAGGGTTGGCAGGGGTCAGCCCCAGCATTTT
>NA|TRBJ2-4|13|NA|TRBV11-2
CASSFDFLNIQYF
TGTGCCAGCAGCTTCGATTTCCTAAACATTCAGTACTTC
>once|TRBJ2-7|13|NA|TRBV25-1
CASIGDLSYEQYF
TGTGCCAGCATTGGAGATCTATCCTACGAGCAGTACTTC
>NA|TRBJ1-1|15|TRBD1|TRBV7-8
CASSSSGGLNTEAFF
TGTGCCAGCAGCTCCTCAGGGGGGTTGAACACTGAAGCTTTCTTT
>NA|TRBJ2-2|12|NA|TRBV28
CASSSGTGELFF
TGTGCCAGCAGTTCTGGGACCGGGGAGCTGTTTTTT
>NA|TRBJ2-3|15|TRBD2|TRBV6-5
CASSSSGGPRDTQYF
TGTGCCAGCAGTTCCTCGGGAGGGCCGAGAGATACGCAGTATTTT
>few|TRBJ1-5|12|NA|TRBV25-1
CASSAGNQPQHF
TGTGCCAGCAGTGCGGGAAATCAGCCCCAGCATTTT
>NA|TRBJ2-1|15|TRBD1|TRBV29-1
CSVAPGQASLDEQFF
TGCAGCGTCGCGCCGGGACAGGCATCGTTGGATGAGCAGTTCTTC
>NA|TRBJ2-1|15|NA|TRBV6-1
CASSVGSWSYNEQFF
TGTGCCAGCAGTGTGGGTTCATGGTCCTACAATGAGCAGTTCTTC
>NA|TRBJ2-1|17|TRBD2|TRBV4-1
CASSQMGTSGRYNEQFF
TGCGCCAGCAGCCAGATGGGGACTAGCGGGAGATACAATGAGCAGTTCTTC
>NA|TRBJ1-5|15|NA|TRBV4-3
CASSQGSGVNQPQHF
TGCGCCAGCAGCCAAGGCTCTGGGGTCAATCAGCCCCAGCATTTT
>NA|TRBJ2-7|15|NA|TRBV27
CASSLSGPPGHEQYF
TGTGCCAGCAGTTTATCTGGCCCCCCCGGCCACGAGCAGTACTTC
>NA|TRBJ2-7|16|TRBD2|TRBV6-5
CASSYSGTSEAYEQYF
TGTGCCAGCAGTTACTCGGGGACTAGCGAGGCCTACGAGCAGTACTTC
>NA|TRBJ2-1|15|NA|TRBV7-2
CASSSRVGSYNEQFF
TGTGCCAGCAGCTCCCGTGTGGGGTCCTACAATGAGCAGTTCTTC
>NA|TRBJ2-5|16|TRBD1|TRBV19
CASSPNGQGLMETQYF
TGTGCCAGTAGCCCCAACGGACAGGGCCTAATGGAGACCCAGTACTTC
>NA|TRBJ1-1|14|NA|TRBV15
CATSRDAGSAEAFF
TGTGCCACCAGCAGAGATGCGGGGAGCGCTGAAGCTTTCTTT
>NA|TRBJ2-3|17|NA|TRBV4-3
CASSQELLLSTTDTQYF
TGCGCCAGCAGCCAAGAGTTATTGCTTTCGACCACAGATACGCAGTATTTT
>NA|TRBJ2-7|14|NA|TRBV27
CASSPSSPFYEQYF
TGTGCCAGCAGTCCCTCCTCGCCATTCTACGAGCAGTACTTC